This T cell receptor beta chain was sequenced during a study of shared clonotypes between healthy human individuals (dated by TCRdb to 2018 to 2021). About the investigation overall: The cohort comprised two women and three men aged 18 to 49 years. To increase sequencing depth and limit assay-specific biases, TCR repertoire library preparation and sequencing were carried out by different laboratories using diverse techniques. To estimate repertoire size and how much clonotype sharing occurs between individuals, the study deeply sequenced the blood TCR repertoires of several healthy adults. Per donor, three plates each were used for CD4 naive and CD4 memory, two for CD8 naive, and one for CD8 memory. Per donor, leukapheresis produced somewhere between about 0.94 and 9.5 billion PBMCs.

The CDR3 spans 20 residues, from the cysteine through the phenylalanine. Only the CDR3 part of the read is kept: 60 bases, read in frame from the first base. At the junction V is shortened by 6 bases and J by 0 bases; bases outside the gene matches: 19. CDR1 and CDR2, per the germline V gene, are SNHLY and FYNNEI. Summary of the overall study and its limitations: Incomplete sequencing was indicated by rarefaction of sorted-subset datasets, despite the large sequencing depth. Larger estimated clonotype richness was generally found for naive subsets than for memory subsets. Sharing across a few donors was observed for approximately 5% of naive CD4, less than 4% of naive CD8, about 2.3% of memory CD4, and roughly 0.43% of memory CD8 clonotypes. Pairwise subsampling led to the expectation that sequencing depth would affect the degree of clonotype sharing among donors. Only blood was sampled, and tissue TCR repertoires likely differ from those in blood. Because the study included only a small number of donors, the genetic and exposure-history diversity represented was limited. Clonotypes shared by all four sorted-subset donors showed higher generation probabilities than non-shared clonotypes.

As to this clone: No antigen is known for it. No qualities accompany the bases; no much larger clone lies one base away.

CD8 naive samples consisted of CD45RO-negative cells that were positively selected for CCR7, yielding a CD45RA+CCR7+ population without TemRA cells. Donors were healthy HIV-negative adults with no recently reported acute infections or vaccinations. All donors were Caucasian adults living in Nashville, Tennessee, USA. Blood was collected by leukapheresis, and PBMCs were isolated by Ficoll-Histopaque density gradient centrifugation and then cryopreserved in liquid nitrogen vapor phase. Purity and quantity of every magnetically sorted T cell population were checked by analytical flow cytometry. Each sorted fraction had its genomic DNA isolated and then quantified by UV absorbance on a Nanodrop 2000c. Using the deep immunoSEQ assay, multiplex PCR amplified TCR CDR3 regions from genomic DNA. Genomic DNA extracted from each cell subset was distributed evenly over all wells of several immunoSEQ 96-well plates, and each plate served as one replicate. Each replicate PCR for sorted subsets received roughly 0.2 ug genomic DNA, equal to tens of thousands of T cell genomes. The purified libraries were quantified using a Qubit 3.0 fluorometer, sized with a Bioanalyzer 2100, and then quantified again using the KAPA Library Quantification kit. Each immunoSEQ 96-well plate was sequenced on its own single-read 150-cycle Illumina NextSeq 550 flow cell. As for how the authors treated the data: The immunoSEQ output contained only junctional sequences without quality scores, so filtering could not match that applied to full-length reads. To assign V/J genes and CDR3, sequences were annotated using PyIR, a Python wrapper for IgBLAST v1.9, with IMGT germline references. Reads were removed for weak V/J assignments (E-value above 1e-6), missing CDR3, stop codons, out-of-frame junctions, or ambiguous translated residues. V3J clonotypes were defined as sequences sharing an identical inferred V gene, J gene, and CDR3 amino acid sequence. The percentage overlap between two repertoires was calculated by dividing the number of shared unique clonotypes by the size of the smaller repertoire. Repertoire richness was assessed with RTK rarefaction, the Chao1 estimator, and Recon v2.1 estimates of unobserved clonotypes. OLGA was used to compute generation probabilities for all TCRbeta clonotypes that the gDNA method yielded from a handful of donors. Drawn from immuneACCESS, this table holds only the in-frame rearrangements with V and J called that TCRdb kept. Clones are partly lost; checked studies trace under half to an unresolved V gene and leave the rest unexplained. The DNA was the basis for D and trimming; V, J and clone size are from that table. The table for this sample lists more than 2 million clones; just under 95% of them were counted only once. Of the sample, roughly 1.7% is held by the ten largest clones.

Recombination linked TRBV2 to TRBJ2-2; 7 bases in between match TRBD2. This clonotype was sampled from a man between 18 and 35 years old in good health. Some clones in this sample may be carry-over from other donors' samples. The sequenced sample consisted of naive CD8+ T cells from PBMCs. Sample cell subset or site, as interpreted from the label and publication: CD45RA+CCR7+. DNA sequence: TGTGCCAGCAGAGGTAAACTAGCGACTTCGGCTCCCGCGAACACCGGGGAGCTGTTTTTT. It translates as CASRGKLATSAPANTGELFF.